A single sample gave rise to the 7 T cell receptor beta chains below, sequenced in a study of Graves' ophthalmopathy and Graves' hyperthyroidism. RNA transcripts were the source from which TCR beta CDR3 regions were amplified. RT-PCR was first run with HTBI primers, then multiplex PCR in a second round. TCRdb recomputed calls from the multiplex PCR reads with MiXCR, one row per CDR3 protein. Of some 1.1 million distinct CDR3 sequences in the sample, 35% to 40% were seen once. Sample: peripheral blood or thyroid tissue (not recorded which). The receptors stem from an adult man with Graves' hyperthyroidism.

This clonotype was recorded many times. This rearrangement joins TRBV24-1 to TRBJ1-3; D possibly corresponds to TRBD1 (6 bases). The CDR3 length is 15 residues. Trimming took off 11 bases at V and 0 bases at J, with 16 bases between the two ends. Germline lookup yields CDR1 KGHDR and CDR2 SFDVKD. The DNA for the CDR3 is TGTGCCAGCGCGGACAGCGGGAGCTCTGGAAACACCATATATTTT. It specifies CASADSGSSGNTIYF.

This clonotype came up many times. DNA for the CDR3: TGTGCCAGCAGCGCTGGGACCAATCAGCCCCAGCATTTT. Translating gives CASSAGTNQPQHF. The chain recombines TRBV9 with TRBJ1-5; perhaps TRBD1 as D (5 bases). V was cut by 3 bases and J by 3 bases, with 7 bases left in between. Germline lookup yields CDR1 SGDLS and CDR2 YYNGEE. The CDR3 totals 13 residues.

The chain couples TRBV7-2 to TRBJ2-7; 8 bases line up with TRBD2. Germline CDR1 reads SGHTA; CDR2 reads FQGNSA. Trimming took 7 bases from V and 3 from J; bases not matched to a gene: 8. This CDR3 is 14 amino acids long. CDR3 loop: CASTPTSVDYEQYF. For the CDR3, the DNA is TGTGCCAGCACCCCGACTAGCGTGGACTACGAGCAGTACTTC.

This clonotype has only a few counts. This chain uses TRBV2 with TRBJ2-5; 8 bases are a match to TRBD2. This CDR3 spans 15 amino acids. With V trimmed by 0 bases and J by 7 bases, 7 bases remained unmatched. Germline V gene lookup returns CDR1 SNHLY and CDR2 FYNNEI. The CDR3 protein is CASSEAPGGGGTQYF. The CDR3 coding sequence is TGTGCCAGCAGTGAAGCCCCGGGGGGGGGTGGGACCCAGTACTTC.

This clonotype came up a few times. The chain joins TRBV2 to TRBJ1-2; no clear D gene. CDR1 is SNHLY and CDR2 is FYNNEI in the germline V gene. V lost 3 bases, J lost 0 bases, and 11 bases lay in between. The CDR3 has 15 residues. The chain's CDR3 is CASSDGLAANYGYTF. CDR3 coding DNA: TGTGCCAGCAGTGATGGTCTGGCAGCTAACTATGGCTACACCTTC.

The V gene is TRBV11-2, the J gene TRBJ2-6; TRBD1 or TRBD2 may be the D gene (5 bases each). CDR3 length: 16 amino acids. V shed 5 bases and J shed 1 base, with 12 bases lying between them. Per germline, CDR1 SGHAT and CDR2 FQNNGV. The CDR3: CASSLGVSSGANVLTF. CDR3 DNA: TGTGCCAGCAGCCTGGGGGTCTCTTCTGGGGCCAACGTCCTGACTTTC.

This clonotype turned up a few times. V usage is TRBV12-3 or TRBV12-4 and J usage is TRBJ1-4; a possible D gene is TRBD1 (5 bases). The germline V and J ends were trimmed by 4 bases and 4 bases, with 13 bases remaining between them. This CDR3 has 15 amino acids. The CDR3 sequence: CASSSPGGINEKLFF. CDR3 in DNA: TGTGCCAGCAGTTCCCCGGGGGGGATTAATGAAAAACTGTTTTTT.